This section outlines one TCR beta chain sequence together with its context. The data derive from a study of CD8+ T cells in alopecia areata. The CDR3 totals 15 residues. The germline V and J ends were trimmed by 7 bases and 3 bases, with 18 bases remaining between them. Germline V gene lookup returns CDR1 SGHRS and CDR2 YFSETQ. Sequencing relied on a cDNA template that was reverse transcribed from extracted RNA. This table comes from immunoSEQ multiplex PCR, and its TCRdb copy is limited to in-frame clones, with some not included. The sample lists more than 150,000 clones, around 51% occurring once. Treatment indicated: oral pan-JAK inhibitor, 5-10 mg twice daily.

The chain links TRBV5-1 to TRBJ2-3; possibly TRBD2 for D (5 bases). This specimen consisted of CD8+ T cells sorted from blood, obtained at week 52, from a patient treated with tofacitinib. The sequence was collected from a human donor with alopecia areata. CDR3 region: CASRPLGVSTDTQYF. CDR3 sequence (DNA): TGCGCCAGCCGGCCGCTCGGGGTTTCGACAGATACGCAGTATTTT.